The 19 T cell receptor beta chains presented below share a single source sample, sequenced in a study of CD8+ T cells in alopecia areata. Treatment defined: oral pan-JAK inhibitor, 5-10 mg twice daily. The authors extracted RNA and reverse transcribed it into cDNA as the sequencing template. Method: immunoSEQ multiplex PCR; TCRdb's copy keeps in-frame clones and lacks some. Of over 85,000 clones in the sample, about two thirds were seen once. The material was CD8+ T cells sorted from blood, obtained around week 46, from a patient treated with tofacitinib. The source of these receptors is a human donor with alopecia areata.

The rearrangement uses TRBV14 and TRBJ1-1, with no clear D. Trimming took off 3 bases at V and 1 base at J, with 12 bases between the two ends. This CDR3 comprises 15 residues. The V gene's germline CDR1 is SGHDN and CDR2 FVKESK. CDR3 loop: CASSHPGYGNTEAFF. Written as DNA, the CDR3 is TGTGCCAGCAGCCACCCGGGTTACGGGAACACTGAAGCTTTCTTT.

Only one count was recorded for this clone. The chain carries TRBV7-8 and TRBJ2-1, with 8 nucleotides matching TRBD2. CDR3 size: 17 residues. Germline V gene data show CDR1 as SGHVS and CDR2 as FQNEAQ. The J segment lost 4 bases and the V segment lost 1 base, leaving 9 bases of the junction unmatched. The CDR3 coding sequence is TGTGCCAGCAGCTTAGGCTTAGCGGGGCCCCGGTACAATGAGCAGTTCTTC. This translates into CASSLGLAGPRYNEQFF.

V is TRBV29-1 and J is TRBJ1-1; TRBD1 might be the D (6 bases). The CDR3 has 12 residues. CDR1 is SQVTM and CDR2 is ANQGSEA in the germline V gene. V was pared by 6 bases and J by 3 bases, with 11 bases between. DNA of the CDR3: TGCAGCGTCAGGGGCATGGACACTGAAGCTTTCTTT. This encodes CSVRGMDTEAFF. Combining the CDR3 with reference TRBV29-1 and TRBJ1-1 gives the whole variable domain SAVISQKPSRDICQRGTSLTIQCQVDSQVTMMFWYRQQPGQSLTLIATANQGSEATYESGFVIDKFPISRPNLTFSTLTVSNMSPEDSSIYLCSVRGMDTEAFFGQGTRLTVV.

This rearrangement joins TRBV7-9 to TRBJ2-3; 7 bases are shared with TRBD1. Trimming at V came to 10 bases and at J to 2 bases, leaving 6 bases not matched to a gene. The CDR3 has 13 residues. The germline V gene has CDR1 SEHNR and CDR2 FQNEAQ (reference sequence). The CDR3 coding sequence is TGTGCCACCACGGGACAGTCCACAGATACGCAGTATTTT. Its translation: CATTGQSTDTQYF.

The chain links TRBV5-8 to TRBJ2-5; 12 bases match TRBD2. Trimming removed 5 bases from V and 4 bases from J; junction bases left unmatched: 6. Germline CDR1 is SGHTS and CDR2 is YDEGEE. The CDR3 spans 15 residues. CDR3 protein: CASSRLAGARETQYF. In DNA form, the CDR3 reads TGTGCCAGCAGTAGACTAGCGGGGGCGCGAGAGACCCAGTACTTC.

The V gene is TRBV7-9, the J gene TRBJ2-3; tentatively, D is TRBD1 or TRBD2 (6 bases each). CDR1 is SEHNR, CDR2 FQNEAQ, per germline (reference sequence). The CDR3 totals 16 residues. Trimming took off 1 base at V and 5 bases at J, with 16 bases between the two ends. CDR3 bases: TGTGCCAGCAGCTTAGGACATGGGGGGCGAGAAGATACGCAGTATTTT. Encoded protein: CASSLGHGGREDTQYF.

This clone came up a few times. The chain recombines TRBV5-6 with TRBJ2-1, with a possible D match to TRBD2 (5 bases). V lost 0 bases to trimming and J lost 10 bases, with 11 bases between them. Looked up from germline, CDR1 is SGHDT and CDR2 is YYEEEE. This CDR3 region has 13 residues. The CDR3: CASSLGVRGEQFF. CDR3 DNA: TGTGCCAGCAGCTTGGGGGTCCGAGGGGAGCAGTTCTTC.

V and J are TRBV5-1 and TRBJ2-1, with 7 bases lining up with TRBD1. Germline V CDR1 and CDR2: SGHRS, YFSETQ. The CDR3 covers 15 residues. Trimming removed 0 bases from V and 7 bases from J; junction bases left unmatched: 7. This CDR3 is CASSLAQGQKNEQFF. The CDR3 DNA follows: TGCGCCAGCAGCTTGGCCCAGGGACAGAAGAATGAGCAGTTCTTC. Supplemented by reference TRBV5-1 and TRBJ2-1, the full variable domain reads KAGVTQTPRYLIKTRGQQVTLSCSPISGHRSVSWYQQTPGQGLQFLFEYFSETQRNKGNFPGRFSGRQFSNSRSEMNVSTLELGDSALYLCASSLAQGQKNEQFFGPGTRLTVL.

This clone is a singleton in its sample. V is TRBV5-1 and J is TRBJ2-1; 8 bases fit TRBD2. CDR3 length equals 16 residues. V dropped 4 bases and J dropped 8; count of bases not matched to a gene: 14. The germline CDR1 and CDR2 sequences are SGHRS and YFSETQ. CDR3 loop: CASSPAGTSIGDEQFF. CDR3 DNA sequence: TGCGCCAGCAGCCCGGCCGGGACTAGTATTGGTGATGAGCAGTTCTTC.

This clone was seen a few times. The rearrangement uses TRBV27 and TRBJ1-6; D unclear. Looked up from germline, CDR1 is MNHEY and CDR2 is SMNVEV (reference sequence). Trimming removed 5 bases from V and 9 bases from J, with 17 bases in between. The CDR3 is 15 amino acids. DNA of the CDR3: TGTGCCAGCAGTGCCTATGAGGAGTTGGGTTCACCCCTCCACTTT. This encodes CASSAYEELGSPLHF.

V and J are TRBV7-8 and TRBJ1-1; D perhaps matches TRBD1 (6 bases). V was pared by 2 bases and J by 3 bases, with 19 bases between. The CDR3 is 17 amino acids. Looked up from germline, CDR1 is SGHVS and CDR2 is FQNEAQ. The CDR3 reads CASSLWMGGRRDTEAFF. In nucleotides, the CDR3 is TGTGCCAGCAGCTTATGGATGGGGGGCAGGAGGGACACTGAAGCTTTCTTT. Full variable domain (remainder filled in from reference TRBV7-8 and TRBJ1-1): GAGVSQSPRYKVAKRGQDVALRCDPISGHVSLFWYQQALGQGPEFLTYFQNEAQLDKSGLPSDRFFAERPEGSVSTLKIQRTQQEDSAVYLCASSLWMGGRRDTEAFFGQGTRLTVV.

The rearrangement links TRBV4-3 to TRBJ2-7; the D gene is possibly TRBD1 (5 bases). Germline-derived CDR1 and CDR2 are LGHNA and YSLEER. Trimming cost V 0 bases and J 3 bases, with 15 bases left between them. CDR3 length equals 16 residues. The DNA for the CDR3 is TGCGCCAGCAGCCAAGACTGGGCAGGGATTGTCTACGAGCAGTACTTC. Its protein product is CASSQDWAGIVYEQYF.

The V gene is TRBV19, the J gene TRBJ2-5; 8 bases line up with TRBD1. CDR1 is LNHDA, CDR2 SQIVND, per germline (reference sequence). The trim removed 6 bases at V and 3 bases at J, leaving 0 bases unmatched. The CDR3 runs 12 residues. This chain's CDR3 is CASRGQEETQYF. CDR3 DNA: TGTGCCAGTAGGGGACAGGAAGAGACCCAGTACTTC.

The chain carries TRBV13 and TRBJ2-6, with TRBD1 identical over 7 bases. CDR1 is PRHDT, CDR2 FYEKMQ, per germline (reference sequence). The CDR3 has 18 amino acids. The V gene end was trimmed by 1 base and the J gene end by 1 base; junction bases not matched to a gene: 7. CDR3 nucleotide sequence: TGTGCCAGCAGCTTAGTAGGGACAGAACCGTCTGGGGCCAACGTCCTGACTTTC. Amino acids: CASSLVGTEPSGANVLTF.

This chain joins TRBV13 and TRBJ2-7; perhaps TRBD1 as D (6 bases). Germline V gives CDR1 PRHDT, CDR2 FYEKMQ (reference sequence). This CDR3 region has 13 residues. The V end lost 2 bases, the J end lost 5 bases, and 10 bases lay between the germline ends. The CDR3 bases are TGTGCCAGCAGCTTACTTAACAGGGACGAGCAGTACTTC. Its protein product is CASSLLNRDEQYF.

This sequence joins TRBV12-5 and TRBJ2-2, with TRBD1 as a possible D gene (6 bases). V lost 5 bases and J 4 bases, leaving 20 bases between the germline ends. Per germline, CDR1 LGHNT and CDR2 FRNRAP. This CDR3 has 17 residues. CDR3 coding DNA: TGTGCTAGTGGTCCCTGGGACACCTCAGCGTCCACCGGGGAGCTGTTTTTT. It is translated as CASGPWDTSASTGELFF.

J is TRBJ2-1 and V is TRBV29-1; D is undetermined. This CDR3 region has 12 residues. V lost 0 bases, J lost 8 bases, and 8 bases lay in between. CDR1 is SQVTM, CDR2 ANQGSEA, per germline. CDR3 amino acids: CSVEDPPDEQFF. As DNA, the CDR3 is TGCAGCGTTGAAGATCCCCCGGATGAGCAGTTCTTC.

The chain joins TRBV5-6 to TRBJ2-5; 7 nucleotides align to TRBD1. Germline V CDR1 and CDR2: SGHDT, YYEEEE. The CDR3 is 14 residues long. With V trimmed by 4 bases and J by 9 bases, 12 bases remained unmatched. CDR3 nucleotide sequence: TGTGCCAGCAGCCAGGGACAGCTACCTCGGGCCCAGTACTTC. Translated, it gives CASSQGQLPRAQYF. Full variable domain (remainder filled in from reference TRBV5-6 and TRBJ2-5): DAGVTQSPTHLIKTRGQQVTLRCSPKSGHDTVSWYQQALGQGPQFIFQYYEEEERQRGNFPDRFSGHQFPNYSSELNVNALLLGDSALYLCASSQGQLPRAQYFGPGTRLLVL.

The CDR3 DNA reads TGTGCCTGGAGTTTAGACGGGACCAGATCTGGAAACACCATATATTTT. This sequence encodes CAWSLDGTRSGNTIYF. The gene calls are TRBV30 and TRBJ1-3; tentative D call: TRBD1 (5 bases). This CDR3 has 16 amino acids. Trimming took off 2 bases at V and 1 base at J, with 15 bases between the two ends. The germline V gene has CDR1 GTSNPN and CDR2 SVGIG (reference sequence).